This T cell receptor (beta chain) is drawn from a study of OX40 agonist ivuxolimab in advanced cancers. Libraries were prepared by immunoSEQ multiplex PCR; TCRdb keeps only in-frame clonotypes and omits some of them. Counted here are tens of thousands of clones, 80% to 90% occurring once; the ten biggest clones make up about a sixth. This clone was observed once. V dropped 7 bases and J dropped 0 bases, with 12 bases sitting between them. In germline, CDR1 is SQVTM, CDR2 ANQGSEA. This CDR3 contains 13 residues. The J gene is TRBJ1-1, the V gene TRBV29-1; D gene ambiguous. The sample here was CD4+ or CD8+ T cells sorted from blood, taken in a trial of the OX40 agonist ivuxolimab. The source of this sequence is an adult with an advanced solid tumor such as melanoma, head and neck, liver or kidney cancer. CDR3 sequence: CSAKAGMNTEAFF. The CDR3 bases are TGCAGCGCAAAGGCAGGAATGAACACTGAAGCTTTCTTT.